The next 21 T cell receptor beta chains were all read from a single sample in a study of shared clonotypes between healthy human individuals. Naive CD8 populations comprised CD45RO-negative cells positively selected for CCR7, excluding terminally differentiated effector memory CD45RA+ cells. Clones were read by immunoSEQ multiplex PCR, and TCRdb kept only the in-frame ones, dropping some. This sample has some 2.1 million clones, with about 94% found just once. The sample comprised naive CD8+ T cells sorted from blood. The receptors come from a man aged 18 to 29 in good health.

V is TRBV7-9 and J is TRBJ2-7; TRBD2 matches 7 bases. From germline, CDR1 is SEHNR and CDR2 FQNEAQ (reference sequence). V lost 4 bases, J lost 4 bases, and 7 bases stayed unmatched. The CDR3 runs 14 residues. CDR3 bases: TGTGCCAGCAGCTCCCTGGCTAGCGGTTACGAGCAGTACTTC. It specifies CASSSLASGYEQYF. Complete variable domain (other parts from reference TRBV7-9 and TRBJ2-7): DTGVSQNPRHKITKRGQNVTFRCDPISEHNRLYWYRQTLGQGPEFLTYFQNEAQLEKSRLLSDRFSAERPKGSFSTLEIQRTEQGDSAMYLCASSSLASGYEQYFGPGTRLTVT.

Here the CDR3 reads CSVPRLAGGYNEQFF. The CDR3 bases are TGCAGCGTTCCAAGACTAGCGGGGGGGTACAATGAGCAGTTCTTC. The genes are TRBV29-1 and TRBJ2-1; TRBD2 agrees at 14 bases. Germline loops: CDR1 SQVTM, CDR2 ANQGSEA. The J segment lost 4 bases and the V segment lost 5 bases, leaving 4 bases of the junction unmatched. This CDR3 comprises 15 residues.

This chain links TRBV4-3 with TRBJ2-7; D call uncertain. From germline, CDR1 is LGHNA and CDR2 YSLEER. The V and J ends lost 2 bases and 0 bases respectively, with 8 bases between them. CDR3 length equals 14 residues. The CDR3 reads CASSQSPGSYEQYF. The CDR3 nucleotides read TGCGCCAGCAGCCAAAGTCCGGGCTCCTACGAGCAGTACTTC.

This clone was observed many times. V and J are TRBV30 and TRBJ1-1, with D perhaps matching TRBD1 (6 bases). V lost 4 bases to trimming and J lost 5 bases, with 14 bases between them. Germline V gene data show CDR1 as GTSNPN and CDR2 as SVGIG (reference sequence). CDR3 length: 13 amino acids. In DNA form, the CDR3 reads TGTGCCTGGAAGAACAGGGTAAAGACTGAAGCTTTCTTT. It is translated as CAWKNRVKTEAFF.

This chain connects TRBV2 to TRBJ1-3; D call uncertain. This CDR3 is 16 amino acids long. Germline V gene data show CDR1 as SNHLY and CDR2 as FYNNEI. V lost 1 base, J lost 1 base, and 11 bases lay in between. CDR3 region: CASSEVSEASGNTIYF. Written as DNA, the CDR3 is TGTGCCAGCAGTGAAGTTTCTGAGGCTTCTGGAAACACCATATATTTT.

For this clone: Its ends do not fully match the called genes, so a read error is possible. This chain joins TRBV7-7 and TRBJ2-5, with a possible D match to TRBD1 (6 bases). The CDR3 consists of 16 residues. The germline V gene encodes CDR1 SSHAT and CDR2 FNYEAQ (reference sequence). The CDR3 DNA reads TGTGCTAGCAGCCAGGATGATGAGGGGGTTGGAGAGACCCAGTACTTC. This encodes CASSQDDEGVGETQYF.

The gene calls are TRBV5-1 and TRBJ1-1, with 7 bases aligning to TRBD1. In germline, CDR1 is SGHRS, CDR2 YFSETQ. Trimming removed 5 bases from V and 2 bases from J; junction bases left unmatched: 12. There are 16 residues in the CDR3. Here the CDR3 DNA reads TGCGCCAGCAGGGGAGACTCGGGGACAGCTAACACTGAAGCTTTCTTT. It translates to CASRGDSGTANTEAFF.

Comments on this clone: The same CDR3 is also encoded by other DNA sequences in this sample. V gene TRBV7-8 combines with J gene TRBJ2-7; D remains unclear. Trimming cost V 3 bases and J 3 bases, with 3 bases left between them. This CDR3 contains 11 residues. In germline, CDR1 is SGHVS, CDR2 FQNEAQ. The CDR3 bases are TGTGCCAGCAGCTTGAACTACGAGCAGTACTTC. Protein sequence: CASSLNYEQYF.

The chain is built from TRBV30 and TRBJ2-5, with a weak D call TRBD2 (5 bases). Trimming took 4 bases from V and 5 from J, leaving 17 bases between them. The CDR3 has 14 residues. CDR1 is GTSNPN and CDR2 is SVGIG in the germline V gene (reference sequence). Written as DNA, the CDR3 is TGTGCCTGGATACCTGAGGAGGTCCGGGAGACCCAGTACTTC. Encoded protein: CAWIPEEVRETQYF.

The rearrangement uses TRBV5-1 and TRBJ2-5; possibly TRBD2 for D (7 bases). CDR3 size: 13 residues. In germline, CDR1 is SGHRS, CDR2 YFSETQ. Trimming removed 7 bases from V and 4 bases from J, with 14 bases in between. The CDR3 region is CASSMGGRETQYF. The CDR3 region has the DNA TGCGCCAGCTCTATGGGGGGGCGAGAGACCCAGTACTTC.

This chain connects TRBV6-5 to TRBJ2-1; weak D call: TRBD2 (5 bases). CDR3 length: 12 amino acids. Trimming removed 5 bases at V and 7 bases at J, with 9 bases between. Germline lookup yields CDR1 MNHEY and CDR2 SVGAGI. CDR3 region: CASSLSGNEQFF. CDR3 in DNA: TGTGCCAGCAGTCTCTCGGGGAATGAGCAGTTCTTC.

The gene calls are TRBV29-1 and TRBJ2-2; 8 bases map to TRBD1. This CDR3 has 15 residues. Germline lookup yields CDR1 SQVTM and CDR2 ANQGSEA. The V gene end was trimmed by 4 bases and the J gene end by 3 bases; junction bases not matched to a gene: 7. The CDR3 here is CSVGATGVDTGELFF. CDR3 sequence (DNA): TGCAGCGTTGGGGCGACAGGGGTCGACACCGGGGAGCTGTTTTTT.

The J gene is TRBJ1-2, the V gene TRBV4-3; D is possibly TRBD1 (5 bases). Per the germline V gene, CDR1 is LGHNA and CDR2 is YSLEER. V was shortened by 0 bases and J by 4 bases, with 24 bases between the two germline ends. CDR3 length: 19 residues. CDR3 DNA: TGCGCCAGCAGCCAAGAAGATTCGGGGGAGTGGGTATCTAGCTATGGCTACACCTTC. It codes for CASSQEDSGEWVSSYGYTF.

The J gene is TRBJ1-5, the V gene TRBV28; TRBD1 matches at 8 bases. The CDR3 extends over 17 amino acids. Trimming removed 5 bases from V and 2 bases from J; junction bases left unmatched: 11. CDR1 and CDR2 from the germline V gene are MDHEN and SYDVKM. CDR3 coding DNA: TGTGCCAGCAGTCCCGGGTACAGGGGGGTGGGCAATCAGCCCCAGCATTTT. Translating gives CASSPGYRGVGNQPQHF.

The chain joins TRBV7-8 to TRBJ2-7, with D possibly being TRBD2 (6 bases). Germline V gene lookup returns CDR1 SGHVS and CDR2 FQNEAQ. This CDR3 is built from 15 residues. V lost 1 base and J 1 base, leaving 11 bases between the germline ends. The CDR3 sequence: CASSLGLGLSYEQYF. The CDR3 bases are TGTGCCAGCAGCTTAGGTTTGGGACTTTCCTACGAGCAGTACTTC.

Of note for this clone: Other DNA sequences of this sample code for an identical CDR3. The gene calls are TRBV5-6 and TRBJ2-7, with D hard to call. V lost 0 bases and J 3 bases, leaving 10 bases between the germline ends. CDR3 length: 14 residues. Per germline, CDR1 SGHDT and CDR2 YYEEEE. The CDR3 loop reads CASSLVVRSYEQYF. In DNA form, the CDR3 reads TGTGCCAGCAGCTTGGTGGTGCGGAGCTACGAGCAGTACTTC.

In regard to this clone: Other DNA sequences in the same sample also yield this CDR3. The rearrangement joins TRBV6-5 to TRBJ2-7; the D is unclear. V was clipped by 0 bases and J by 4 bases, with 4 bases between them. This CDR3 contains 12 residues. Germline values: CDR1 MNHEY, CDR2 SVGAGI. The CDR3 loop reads CASSYSPYEQYF. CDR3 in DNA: TGTGCCAGCAGTTACTCGCCTTACGAGCAGTACTTC.

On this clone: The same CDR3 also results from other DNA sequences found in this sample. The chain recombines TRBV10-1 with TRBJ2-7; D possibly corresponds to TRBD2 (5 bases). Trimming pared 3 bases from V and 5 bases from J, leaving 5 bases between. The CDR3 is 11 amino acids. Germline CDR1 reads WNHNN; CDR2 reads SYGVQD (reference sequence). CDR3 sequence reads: CASSDGDEQYF. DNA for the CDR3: TGCGCCAGCAGTGACGGGGACGAGCAGTACTTC.

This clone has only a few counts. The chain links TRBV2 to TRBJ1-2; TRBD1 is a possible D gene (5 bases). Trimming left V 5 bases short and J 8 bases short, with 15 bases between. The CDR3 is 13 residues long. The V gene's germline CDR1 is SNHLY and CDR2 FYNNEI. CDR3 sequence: CASSPPEGYGYTF. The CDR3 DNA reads TGTGCCAGCAGTCCTCCCGAGGGGTACGGCTACACCTTC. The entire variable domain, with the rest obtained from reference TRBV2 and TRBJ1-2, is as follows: EPEVTQTPSHQVTQMGQEVILRCVPISNHLYFYWYRQILGQKVEFLVSFYNNEISEKSEIFDDQFSVERPDGSNFTLKIRSTKLEDSAMYFCASSPPEGYGYTFGSGTRLTVV.

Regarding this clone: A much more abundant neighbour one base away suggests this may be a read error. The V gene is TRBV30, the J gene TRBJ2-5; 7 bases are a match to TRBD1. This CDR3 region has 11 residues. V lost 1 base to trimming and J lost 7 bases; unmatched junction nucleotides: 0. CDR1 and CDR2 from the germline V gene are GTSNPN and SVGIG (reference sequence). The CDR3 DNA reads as TGTGCCTGGAGTGAGGGGGCGACCCAGTACTTC. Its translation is CAWSEGATQYF.

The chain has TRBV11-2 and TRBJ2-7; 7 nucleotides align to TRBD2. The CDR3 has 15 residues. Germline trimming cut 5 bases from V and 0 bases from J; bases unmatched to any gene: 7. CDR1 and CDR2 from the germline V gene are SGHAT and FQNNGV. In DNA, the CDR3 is TGTGCCAGCAGCCTAGCGAGCGGGGACTCCTACGAGCAGTACTTC. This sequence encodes CASSLASGDSYEQYF.